These T cell receptor beta chains were read from a single sample in a study of T cells expressing NK-cell markers. TCRdb re-analyzed the 5' RACE reads; it lists each CDR3 protein once, without DNA. The listing contains roughly 150,000 distinct CDR3 sequences. Sequenced input: blood T cells: a sorted CD56 or NKG2C T cell subset, CD4+ or CD8+ T cells, or bulk PBMC T cells (not recorded which). These receptors were taken from a man aged 18 to 69 in good health. The CDR3 runs from the conserved cysteine through the conserved F or W.

>TRBV5-1|TRBJ2-7
CASSWTTGSHEQYF
>TRBV7-9|TRBJ2-2
CASSLQASGGTGELFF
>TRBV12-3/TRBV12-4|TRBJ2-1
CASSRTGFYNEQFF
>TRBV5-1|TRBJ2-1
CASSLEGTLSSYNEQFF
>TRBV28|TRBJ2-3
CASSLLTEVADTQYF
>TRBV27|TRBJ2-2
CASAPFLTGELFF
>TRBV7-9|TRBJ2-7
CASRATGTHEQYF
>TRBV3-1|TRBJ2-7
CASSQEPLPSGEQYF
>TRBV27|TRBJ2-4
CASSGGYKNIQYF
>TRBV6-5|TRBJ1-1
CASSYATGGLINTEAFF
>TRBV7-2|TRBJ1-1
CASSLASSPRNEAFF
>TRBV7-9|TRBJ2-7
CASSYRDRFEQYF
>TRBV6-6|TRBJ2-5
CASSDQETQYF
>TRBV21-1|TRBJ1-3
CASITVGGSGNTIYF
>TRBV7-9|TRBJ2-3
CASSNPGLPLTDTQYF
>TRBV4-2|TRBJ2-2
CANEAWGPRDPGELFF